What follows are 18 T cell receptor beta chains derived from one specimen sequenced in a study of monozygotic twins with inflammatory bowel disease. TCRdb derives one entry per CDR3 protein from the 5' RACE reads, leaving out DNA. The sample totals approximately 400,000 distinct CDR3 sequences. The sequencing sample was made of blood. The receptors shown here come from a human donor with ulcerative colitis or Crohn's disease, or a healthy co-twin of an affected twin (not recorded which).

This rearrangement joins TRBV28 to TRBJ1-2; the TCRdb call, TRBD1, lacks DNA for checking. CDR1 is MDHEN, CDR2 SYDVKM, per germline. This CDR3 has 14 amino acids. CDR3 amino acids: CASSGPGQGIGYTF.

The chain links TRBV21-1 to TRBJ2-7. TRBV21-1 is a pseudogene segment. The length of the CDR3 is 15 residues. CDR3: CASSKSWGSTYEQYF.

The rearrangement links TRBV6-1 to TRBJ1-2. From germline, CDR1 is MNHNS and CDR2 SASEGT. CDR3 size: 14 residues. CDR3: CASSEATDKYGYTF.

V and J are TRBV7-2 and TRBJ2-7; TCRdb calls TRBD2, which cannot be checked without DNA. CDR1 is SGHTA and CDR2 is FQGNSA in the germline V gene. The CDR3 runs 15 residues. This CDR3 is CASSLGLQSSYEQYF.

The chain has TRBV7-9 and TRBJ1-5. This CDR3 spans 14 amino acids. Per the germline V gene, CDR1 is SEHNR and CDR2 is FQNEAQ (reference sequence). The CDR3 region is CASSPTEGNQPQHF.

The V gene is TRBV15, the J gene TRBJ2-2. There are 13 residues in the CDR3. The germline gives CDR1 LNHNV, CDR2 YYDKDF (reference sequence). The CDR3 is CATSRAWGGELFF.

The rearrangement joins TRBV6-5 to TRBJ1-4; the TCRdb call, TRBD1, lacks DNA for checking. Germline assignment: CDR1 MNHEY and CDR2 SVGAGI. The CDR3 contains 15 residues. CDR3 sequence: CASSYRPGGNEKLFF.

This sequence joins TRBV14 and TRBJ1-2; TCRdb gives TRBD1 as the D gene, but with no DNA this cannot be confirmed. Germline V gene lookup returns CDR1 SGHDN and CDR2 FVKESK. CDR3 size: 15 residues. The CDR3 sequence is CASSREAGPSYGYTF.

The chain is built from TRBV6-1 and TRBJ1-2; no DNA is available, so the TRBD1 call from TCRdb remains unchecked. CDR1 is MNHNS, CDR2 SASEGT, per germline. The CDR3 extends over 13 amino acids. The CDR3 sequence is CASRVTGSYGYTF.

The chain recombines TRBV3-1 with TRBJ2-3; the D call of TRBD2 rests on TCRdb alone, since no DNA is present to check it. Looked up from germline, CDR1 is LGHDT and CDR2 is YNNKEL (reference sequence). This CDR3 has 16 amino acids. This CDR3 is CASSQEAGGPGDTQYF.

This rearrangement joins TRBV5-1 to TRBJ2-2; with no DNA, the TCRdb D assignment of TRBD1 cannot be verified. Germline loops: CDR1 SGHRS, CDR2 YFSETQ. The CDR3 has 16 amino acids. Here the CDR3 reads CASSGGWGTNTGELFF.

The chain carries TRBV5-4 and TRBJ2-7; lacking DNA, the TRBD2 call made by TCRdb goes unchecked. The length of the CDR3 is 15 residues. Per germline, CDR1 SGHNT and CDR2 YYREEE (reference sequence). The CDR3 loop reads CASSLVGLATHERYF.

The chain recombines TRBV18 with TRBJ2-7; absent DNA, TCRdb's TRBD1 call cannot be checked. Germline V gives CDR1 KGHSH, CDR2 LQKENI. The CDR3 consists of 16 residues. The CDR3 region is CASSPIGTVVSYEQYF.

The V call is TRBV19, the J call TRBJ1-2; the D call from TCRdb, TRBD1, cannot be confirmed without DNA. The CDR3 sequence is 14 residues long. Germline assignment: CDR1 LNHDA and CDR2 SQIVND (reference sequence). The chain's CDR3 is CASRFTGTDYGYTF.

The chain joins TRBV24-1 to TRBJ2-1; TCRdb reports TRBD1, a call that lacks DNA to check it against. The germline CDR1 and CDR2 sequences are KGHDR and SFDVKD. This CDR3 has 14 residues. The CDR3 loop is CASNNRGLNNEQFF.

The chain combines TRBV27 with TRBJ2-5; no DNA is available, so the TRBD2 call from TCRdb remains unchecked. From germline, CDR1 is MNHEY and CDR2 SMNVEV (reference sequence). CDR3 length equals 13 residues. Here the CDR3 reads CASSSRRQETQYF.

Here the CDR3 reads CASRRAGTVNEKLFF. The chain carries TRBV27 and TRBJ1-4; lacking DNA, the TRBD1 call made by TCRdb goes unchecked. CDR3 size: 15 residues. The germline CDR1 and CDR2 sequences are MNHEY and SMNVEV (reference sequence).

This chain uses TRBV12-5 with TRBJ2-1; the D gene TCRdb calls, TRBD1, cannot be checked with no DNA. Germline V gene sequence: CDR1 LGHNT, CDR2 FRNRAP. This CDR3 is built from 17 residues. The CDR3 loop is CASGLGGGTGGFGEQFF.